A selection of T cell receptor beta chains follows, all from one sample in a study of T cell responses to AZD1222 COVID-19 vaccine. TCRdb's table, derived via immunoSEQ multiplex PCR, lists solely in-frame clones and lacks some. Seen in this sample are 150,000 or so clones; the ten most common clones hold about 2.3%. Sequences were obtained from peripheral blood. The receptors were sampled from an adult in good health. CDR3s include the opening cysteine and the closing phenylalanine or tryptophan. Each record gives: CDR3 length, J gene, D gene, V gene, CDR3 protein, CDR3 DNA. The D gene is left open where the match is weak.

length: 16
J: TRBJ1-2
D: -
V: TRBV19
CDR3: CASSINFAADAHGYTF
DNA: TGTGCCAGTAGTATTAATTTCGCGGCGGATGCACATGGCTACACCTTC

length: 16
J: TRBJ2-7
D: TRBD1
V: TRBV9
CDR3: CASSVGLGDRVDEQYF
DNA: TGTGCCAGCAGCGTAGGTTTAGGGGACAGGGTCGACGAGCAGTACTTC

length: 15
J: TRBJ1-6
D: -
V: TRBV6-5
CDR3: CASSYLAVYNSPLHF
DNA: TGTGCCAGCAGTTACTTGGCAGTATATAATTCACCCCTCCACTTT

length: 12
J: TRBJ2-3
D: -
V: TRBV5-5
CDR3: CASSFQLDTQYF
DNA: TGTGCCAGCAGTTTCCAGCTAGATACGCAGTATTTT

length: 16
J: TRBJ2-4
D: -
V: TRBV4-1
CDR3: CASSQERSLVGNIQYF
DNA: TGCGCCAGCAGCCAAGAACGAAGCCTAGTAGGAAACATTCAGTACTTC

length: 16
J: TRBJ2-2
D: TRBD2
V: TRBV5-1
CDR3: CASSITSGGGAGELFF
DNA: TGCGCCAGCAGCATCACTAGCGGGGGGGGCGCCGGGGAGCTGTTTTTT

length: 16
J: TRBJ2-5
D: -
V: TRBV11-2
CDR3: CASSLKTGQSQETQYF
DNA: TGTGCCAGCAGCTTAAAGACGGGCCAATCCCAAGAGACCCAGTACTTC

length: 16
J: TRBJ1-2
D: -
V: TRBV5-5
CDR3: CASSANRASGNYGYTF
DNA: TGTGCCAGCAGCGCAAATCGGGCCTCTGGGAACTATGGCTACACCTTC

length: 14
J: TRBJ2-7
D: -
V: TRBV15
CDR3: CATRSTGSSYEQYF
DNA: TGTGCCACCAGGAGTACGGGCTCTTCCTACGAGCAGTACTTC

length: 14
J: TRBJ1-1
D: TRBD1
V: TRBV5-4
CDR3: CASSLGQGGTEAFF
DNA: TGTGCCAGCAGCTTGGGGCAGGGGGGCACTGAAGCTTTCTTT

length: 15
J: TRBJ1-6
D: -
V: TRBV7-9
CDR3: CASSARAQGGSPLHF
DNA: TGTGCCAGCAGCGCTAGGGCCCAAGGGGGGTCACCCCTCCACTTT

length: 15
J: TRBJ2-7
D: -
V: TRBV2
CDR3: CASSELGRPSYEQYF
DNA: TGTGCCAGCAGTGAACTGGGCCGACCCTCCTACGAGCAGTACTTC

length: 13
J: TRBJ1-2
D: -
V: TRBV19
CDR3: CASTPVGAYGYTF
DNA: TGTGCCAGTACCCCTGTGGGGGCCTATGGCTACACCTTC